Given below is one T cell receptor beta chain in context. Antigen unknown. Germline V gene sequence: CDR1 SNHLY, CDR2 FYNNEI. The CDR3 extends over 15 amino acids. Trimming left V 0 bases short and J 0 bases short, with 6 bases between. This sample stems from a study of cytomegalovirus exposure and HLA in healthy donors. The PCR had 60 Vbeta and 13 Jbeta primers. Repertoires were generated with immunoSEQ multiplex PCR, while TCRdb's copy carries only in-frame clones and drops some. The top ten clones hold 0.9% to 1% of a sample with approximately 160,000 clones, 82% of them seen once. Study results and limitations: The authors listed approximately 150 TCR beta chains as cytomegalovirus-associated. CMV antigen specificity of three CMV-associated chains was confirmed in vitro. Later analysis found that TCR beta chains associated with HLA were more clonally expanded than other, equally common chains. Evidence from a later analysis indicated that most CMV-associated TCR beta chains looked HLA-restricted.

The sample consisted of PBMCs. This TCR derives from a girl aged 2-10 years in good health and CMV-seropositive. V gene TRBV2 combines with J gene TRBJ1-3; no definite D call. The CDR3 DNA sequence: TGTGCCAGCAGTGAAGCACCGAGCTCTGGAAACACCATATATTTT. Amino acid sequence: CASSEAPSSGNTIYF.